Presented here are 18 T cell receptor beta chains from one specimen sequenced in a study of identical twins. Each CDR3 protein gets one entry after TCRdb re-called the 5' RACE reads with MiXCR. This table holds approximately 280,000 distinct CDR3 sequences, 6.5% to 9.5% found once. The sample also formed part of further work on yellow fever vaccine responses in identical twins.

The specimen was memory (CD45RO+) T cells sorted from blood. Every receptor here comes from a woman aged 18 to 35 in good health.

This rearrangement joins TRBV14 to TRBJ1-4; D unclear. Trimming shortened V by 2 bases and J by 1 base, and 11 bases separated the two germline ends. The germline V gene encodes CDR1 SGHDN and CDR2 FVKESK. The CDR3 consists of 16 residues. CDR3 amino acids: CASSQNTIGTNEKLFF. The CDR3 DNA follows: TGTGCCAGCAGCCAAAATACTATAGGAACTAATGAAAAACTGTTTTTT.

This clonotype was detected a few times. The CDR3 DNA is TGCAGCGTTGAAGATGATGGGCCAATAGCTTTCTTT. Its protein product is CSVEDDGPIAFF. V gene TRBV29-1 combines with J gene TRBJ1-1; no definite D call. The V gene lost 0 bases and the J gene lost 10 bases, with 12 bases spanning the gap. The CDR3 runs to 12 residues. Germline loops: CDR1 SQVTM, CDR2 ANQGSEA.

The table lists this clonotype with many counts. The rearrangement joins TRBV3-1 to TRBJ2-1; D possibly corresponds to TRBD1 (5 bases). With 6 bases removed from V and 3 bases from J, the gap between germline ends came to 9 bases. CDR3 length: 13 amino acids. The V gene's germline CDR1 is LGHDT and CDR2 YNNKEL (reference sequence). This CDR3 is CASRGALYNEQFF. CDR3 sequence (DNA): TGTGCCAGCAGAGGGGCCCTCTACAATGAGCAGTTCTTC.

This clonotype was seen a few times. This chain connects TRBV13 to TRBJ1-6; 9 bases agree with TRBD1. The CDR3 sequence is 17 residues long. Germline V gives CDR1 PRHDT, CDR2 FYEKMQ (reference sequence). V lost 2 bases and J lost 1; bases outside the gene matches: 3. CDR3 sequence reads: CASSLRQGGSYNSPLHF. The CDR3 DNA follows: TGTGCCAGCAGCTTACGACAGGGGGGGTCCTATAATTCACCCCTCCACTTT.

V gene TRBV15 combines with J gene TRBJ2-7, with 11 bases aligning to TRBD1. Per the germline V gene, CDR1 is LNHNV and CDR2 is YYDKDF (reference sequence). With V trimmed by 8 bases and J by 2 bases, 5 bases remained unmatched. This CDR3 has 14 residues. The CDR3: CATRRDRGAYEQYV. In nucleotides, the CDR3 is TGTGCCACCCGCCGGGACAGGGGGGCCTACGAGCAGTACGTC.

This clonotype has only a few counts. The CDR3: CASSPINQETQYF. DNA of the CDR3: TGTGCCAGCAGTCCCATCAACCAAGAGACCCAGTACTTC. This chain joins TRBV28 and TRBJ2-5; D ambiguous. This CDR3 is built from 13 residues. The V gene lost 5 bases and the J gene lost 0 bases, with 7 bases spanning the gap. CDR1 and CDR2 from the germline V gene are MDHEN and SYDVKM. The full variable domain, in which reference TRBV28 and TRBJ2-5 provide the parts outside the CDR3, is DVKVTQSSRYLVKRTGEKVFLECVQDMDHENMFWYRQDPGLGLRLIYFSYDVKMKEKGDIPEGYSVSREKKERFSLILESASTNQTSMYLCASSPINQETQYFGPGTRLLVL.

Here the CDR3 DNA reads TGTGCCAGCAGCTTAGGAGCGGGAGGGCCAGAGACCCAGTACTTC. Translating gives CASSLGAGGPETQYF. The genes are TRBV11-2 and TRBJ2-5; 10 positions agree with TRBD2. The CDR3 extends over 15 amino acids. Trimming took 1 base from V and 4 from J; bases not matched to a gene: 3. Germline-derived CDR1 and CDR2 are SGHAT and FQNNGV.

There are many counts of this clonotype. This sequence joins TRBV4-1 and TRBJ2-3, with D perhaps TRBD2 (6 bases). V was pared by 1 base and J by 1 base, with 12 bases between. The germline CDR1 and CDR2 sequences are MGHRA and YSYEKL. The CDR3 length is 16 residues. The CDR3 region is CASSQVWRGRTDTQYF. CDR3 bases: TGCGCCAGCAGCCAAGTCTGGCGGGGACGCACAGATACGCAGTATTTT.

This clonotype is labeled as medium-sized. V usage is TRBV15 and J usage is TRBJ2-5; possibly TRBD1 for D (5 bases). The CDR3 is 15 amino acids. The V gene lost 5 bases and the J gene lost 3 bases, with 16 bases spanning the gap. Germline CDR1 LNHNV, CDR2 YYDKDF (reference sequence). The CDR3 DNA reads TGTGCCACCAGCCCAGGGTTGTTTAGAGAAGAGACCCAGTACTTC. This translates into CATSPGLFREETQYF.

DNA for the CDR3: TGCAGTGCTAGACCTTTCCAGGGCAATAGCAATCAGCCCCAGCATTTT. Translating it yields CSARPFQGNSNQPQHF. This rearrangement joins TRBV20-1 to TRBJ1-5; D perhaps matches TRBD1 (5 bases). This CDR3 region has 16 residues. Trimming removed 2 bases from V and 0 bases from J, with 14 bases in between. In germline, CDR1 is DFQATT, CDR2 SNEGSKA (reference sequence).

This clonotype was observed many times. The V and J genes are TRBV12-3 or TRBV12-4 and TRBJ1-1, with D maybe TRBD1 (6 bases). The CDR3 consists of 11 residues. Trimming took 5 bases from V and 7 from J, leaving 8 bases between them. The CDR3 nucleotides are TGTGCCAGCAGTCAGACAGGTGAAGCTTTCTTT. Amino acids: CASSQTGEAFF.

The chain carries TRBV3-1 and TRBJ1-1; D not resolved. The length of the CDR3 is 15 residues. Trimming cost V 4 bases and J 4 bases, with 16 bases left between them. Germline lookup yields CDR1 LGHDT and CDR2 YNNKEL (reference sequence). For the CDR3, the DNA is TGTGCCAGCAGCCGGAATCTAGGAGGATCCACTGAAGCTTTCTTT. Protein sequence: CASSRNLGGSTEAFF.

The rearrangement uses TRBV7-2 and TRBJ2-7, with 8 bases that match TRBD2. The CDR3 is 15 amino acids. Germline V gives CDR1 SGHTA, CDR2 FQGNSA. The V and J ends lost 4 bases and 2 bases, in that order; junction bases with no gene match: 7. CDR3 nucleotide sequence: TGTGCCAGCAGCTCCTTAGCGGGGCCCACCTACGAGCAGTACTTC. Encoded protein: CASSSLAGPTYEQYF.

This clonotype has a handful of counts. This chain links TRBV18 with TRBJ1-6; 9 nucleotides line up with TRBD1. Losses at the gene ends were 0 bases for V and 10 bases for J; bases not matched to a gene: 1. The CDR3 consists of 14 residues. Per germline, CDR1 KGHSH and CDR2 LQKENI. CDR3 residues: CASSPPGTGSPLHF. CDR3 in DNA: TGTGCCAGCTCACCACCCGGGACAGGGTCACCCCTCCACTTT.

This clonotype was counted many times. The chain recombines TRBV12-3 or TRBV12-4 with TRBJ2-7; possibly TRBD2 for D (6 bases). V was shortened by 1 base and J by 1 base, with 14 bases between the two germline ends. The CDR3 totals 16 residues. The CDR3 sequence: CASSLVRGGGSYEQYF. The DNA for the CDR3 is TGTGCCAGCAGTTTAGTGCGGGGCGGCGGTTCCTACGAGCAGTACTTC.

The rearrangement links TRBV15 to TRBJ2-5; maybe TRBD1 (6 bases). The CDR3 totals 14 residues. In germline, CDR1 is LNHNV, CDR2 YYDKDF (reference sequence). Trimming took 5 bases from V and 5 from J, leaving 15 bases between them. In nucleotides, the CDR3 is TGTGCCACCAGCCAACAAACAGGGATTGAGACCCAGTACTTC. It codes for CATSQQTGIETQYF.

Here the CDR3 DNA reads TGCGCCAGCAGCAGTCATAGTCCCTATAATTCACCCCTCCACTTT. This codes for CASSSHSPYNSPLHF. This chain connects TRBV5-1 to TRBJ1-6; D call uncertain. The CDR3 is 15 residues long. Germline CDR1 and CDR2: SGHRS and YFSETQ. Trimming removed 4 bases at V and 2 bases at J, with 10 bases between.

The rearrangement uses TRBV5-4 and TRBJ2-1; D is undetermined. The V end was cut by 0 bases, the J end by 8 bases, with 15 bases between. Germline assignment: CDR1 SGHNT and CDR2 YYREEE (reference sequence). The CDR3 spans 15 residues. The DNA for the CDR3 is TGTGCCAGCAGCTTGGATCTGGGCGGCCGACATGAGCAGTTCTTC. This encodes CASSLDLGGRHEQFF.